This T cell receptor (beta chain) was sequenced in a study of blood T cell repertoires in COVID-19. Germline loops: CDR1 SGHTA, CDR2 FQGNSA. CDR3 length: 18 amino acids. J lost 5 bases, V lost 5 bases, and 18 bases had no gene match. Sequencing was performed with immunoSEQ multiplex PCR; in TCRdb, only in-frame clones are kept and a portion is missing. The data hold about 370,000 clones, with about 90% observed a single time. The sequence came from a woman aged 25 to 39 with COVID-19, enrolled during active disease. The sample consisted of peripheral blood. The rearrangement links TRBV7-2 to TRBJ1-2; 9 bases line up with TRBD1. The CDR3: CASSRGGLGDRDEYGYTF. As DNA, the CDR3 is TGTGCCAGCAGCCGCGGGGGGCTTGGGGACAGGGACGAATATGGCTACACCTTC.